This T cell receptor (beta chain) emerged from a study of human T cells and chemical hapten exposure. Total RNA extraction was carried out from unfractionated whole blood. This clonotype was counted ten times or more. A single record per CDR3 protein comes from TCRdb applying MiXCR to the 5' RACE reads. This table has under 85,000 distinct CDR3 sequences, about 8% appearing once. The clonotype was recovered from a male donor in good health.

This CDR3 is CASSLGGPRGAGANVLTF. Here the CDR3 DNA reads TGTGCCAGCAGCTTAGGAGGACCCCGAGGAGCTGGGGCCAACGTCCTGACTTTC. The chain carries TRBV7-2 and TRBJ2-6; D is unclear. This CDR3 is built from 18 residues. Trimming pared 1 base from V and 2 bases from J, leaving 15 bases between. Germline V gene lookup returns CDR1 SGHTA and CDR2 FQGNSA.